This note documents a single T cell receptor beta chain sequence. Its antigen is unknown. The table came from immunoSEQ multiplex PCR; TCRdb's copy has only in-frame clones and leaves some out. The repertoire holds tens of thousands of clones, with just over 90% as singletons. These data are taken from a study of CD4 T cells in relation to SARS-CoV-2 and coronaviruses. Overall study context: The HLA restriction of the shared crossreactive spike epitopes was mapped.

CDR3 size: 13 residues. In germline, CDR1 is SNHLY, CDR2 FYNNEI. Trimming pared 0 bases from V and 8 bases from J, leaving 9 bases between. Broader study findings: Compared with monoreactive clones, crossreactive clones showed significantly weaker SARS-CoV-2 expansion. The assay detects memory recall responses, not culture-primed primary responses.

The rearrangement links TRBV2 to TRBJ2-3, with D uncertain. The sequencing sample was made of naive CD4+ T cells from PBMCs. Subset here: naive CD4+ T cells isolated by negative enrichment. The source of this sequence is an adult with COVID-19. Here the CDR3 reads CASSEARKSTQYF. The CDR3 coding sequence is TGTGCCAGCAGTGAAGCCCGCAAGAGTACGCAGTATTTT.